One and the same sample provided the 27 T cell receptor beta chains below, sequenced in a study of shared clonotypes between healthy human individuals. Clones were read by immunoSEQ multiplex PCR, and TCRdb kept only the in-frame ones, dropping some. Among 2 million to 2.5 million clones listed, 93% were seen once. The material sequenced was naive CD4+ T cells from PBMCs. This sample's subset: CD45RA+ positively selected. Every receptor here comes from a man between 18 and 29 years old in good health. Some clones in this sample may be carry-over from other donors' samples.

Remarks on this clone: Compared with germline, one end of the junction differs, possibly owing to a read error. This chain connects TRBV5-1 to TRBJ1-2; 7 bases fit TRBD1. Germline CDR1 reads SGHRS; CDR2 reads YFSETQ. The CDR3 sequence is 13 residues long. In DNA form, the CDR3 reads TGTGCCAGCAGCATGGGACAGTACTATGGCTACACCTTC. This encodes CASSMGQYYGYTF.

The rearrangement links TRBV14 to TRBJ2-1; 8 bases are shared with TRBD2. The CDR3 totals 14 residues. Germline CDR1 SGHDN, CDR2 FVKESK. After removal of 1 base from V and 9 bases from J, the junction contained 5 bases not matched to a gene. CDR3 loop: CASSQVGTSGEQFF. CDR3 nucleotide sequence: TGTGCCAGCAGCCAAGTCGGGACTAGTGGTGAGCAGTTCTTC.

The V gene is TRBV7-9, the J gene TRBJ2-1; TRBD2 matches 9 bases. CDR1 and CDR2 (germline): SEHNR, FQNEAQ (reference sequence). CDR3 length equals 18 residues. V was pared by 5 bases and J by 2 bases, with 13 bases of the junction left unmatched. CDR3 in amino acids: CASSPLFAGGSAYNEQFF. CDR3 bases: TGTGCCAGCAGCCCCCTTTTTGCGGGAGGGTCTGCCTACAATGAGCAGTTCTTC. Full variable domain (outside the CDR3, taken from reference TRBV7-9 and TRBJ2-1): DTGVSQNPRHKITKRGQNVTFRCDPISEHNRLYWYRQTLGQGPEFLTYFQNEAQLEKSRLLSDRFSAERPKGSFSTLEIQRTEQGDSAMYLCASSPLFAGGSAYNEQFFGPGTRLTVL.

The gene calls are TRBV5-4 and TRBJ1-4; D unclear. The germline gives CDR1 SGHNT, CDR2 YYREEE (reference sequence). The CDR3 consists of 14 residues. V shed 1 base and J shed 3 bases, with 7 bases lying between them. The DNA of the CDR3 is TGTGCCAGCAGCTTGAGGGCAGCTAATGAAAAACTGTTTTTT. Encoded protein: CASSLRAANEKLFF.

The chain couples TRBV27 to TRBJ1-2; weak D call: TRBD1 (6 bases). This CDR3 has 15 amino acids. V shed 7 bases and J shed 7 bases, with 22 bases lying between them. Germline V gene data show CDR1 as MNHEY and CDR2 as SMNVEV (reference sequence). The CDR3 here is CASKSPMTGEPGYTF. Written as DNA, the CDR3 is TGTGCCAGCAAATCGCCGATGACAGGTGAACCTGGCTACACCTTC.

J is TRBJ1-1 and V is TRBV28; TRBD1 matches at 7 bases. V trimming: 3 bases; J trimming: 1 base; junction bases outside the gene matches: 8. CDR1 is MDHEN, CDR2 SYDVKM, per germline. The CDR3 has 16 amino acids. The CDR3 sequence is CASSFAAGGGNTEAFF. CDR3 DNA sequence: TGTGCCAGCAGTTTCGCCGCAGGGGGGGGGAACACTGAAGCTTTCTTT.

The CDR3 loop is CSVGLREGTREQYF. The CDR3 DNA is TGCAGCGTTGGCTTGAGAGAGGGGACCCGCGAGCAGTACTTC. The chain employs TRBV29-1 and TRBJ2-7; either TRBD1 or TRBD2 may supply D (5 bases each). Germline assignment: CDR1 SQVTM and CDR2 ANQGSEA. V was trimmed by 4 bases and J by 6 bases, leaving 19 bases between them. The CDR3 runs 14 residues.

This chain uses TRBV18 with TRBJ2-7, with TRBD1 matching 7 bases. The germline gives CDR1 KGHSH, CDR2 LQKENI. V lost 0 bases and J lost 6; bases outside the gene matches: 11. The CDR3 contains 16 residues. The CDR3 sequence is CASSPPKGTDLGEQYF. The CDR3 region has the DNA TGTGCCAGCTCACCACCGAAGGGGACAGACCTCGGCGAGCAGTACTTC.

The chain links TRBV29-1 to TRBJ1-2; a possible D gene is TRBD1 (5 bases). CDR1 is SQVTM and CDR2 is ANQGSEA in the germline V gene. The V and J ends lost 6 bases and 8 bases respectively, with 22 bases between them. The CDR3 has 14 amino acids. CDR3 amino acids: CSVAGSKDIRGYTF. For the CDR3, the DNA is TGCAGCGTAGCGGGGTCCAAGGACATCCGAGGCTACACCTTC. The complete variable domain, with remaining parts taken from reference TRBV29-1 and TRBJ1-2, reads SAVISQKPSRDICQRGTSLTIQCQVDSQVTMMFWYRQQPGQSLTLIATANQGSEATYESGFVIDKFPISRPNLTFSTLTVSNMSPEDSSIYLCSVAGSKDIRGYTFGSGTRLTVV.

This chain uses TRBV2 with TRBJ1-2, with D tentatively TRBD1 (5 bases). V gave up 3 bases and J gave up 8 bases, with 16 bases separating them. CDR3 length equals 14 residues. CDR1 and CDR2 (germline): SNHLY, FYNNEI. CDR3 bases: TGTGCCAGCAGTGAGGTCAAGGGGAAAGGGGGCTACACCTTC. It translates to CASSEVKGKGGYTF.

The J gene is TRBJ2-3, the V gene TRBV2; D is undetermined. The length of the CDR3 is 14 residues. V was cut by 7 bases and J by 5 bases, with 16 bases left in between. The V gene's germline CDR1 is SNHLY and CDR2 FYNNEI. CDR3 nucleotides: TGTGCCAGCAAGGTGACTCTCCCGGGAGATACGCAGTATTTT. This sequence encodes CASKVTLPGDTQYF.

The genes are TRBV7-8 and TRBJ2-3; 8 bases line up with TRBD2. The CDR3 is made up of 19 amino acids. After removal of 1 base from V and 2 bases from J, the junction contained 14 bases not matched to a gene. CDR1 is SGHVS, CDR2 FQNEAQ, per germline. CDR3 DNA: TGTGCCAGCAGCTTAGGGGAGACGGTGATAGCGGGACCCACAGATACGCAGTATTTT. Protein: CASSLGETVIAGPTDTQYF.

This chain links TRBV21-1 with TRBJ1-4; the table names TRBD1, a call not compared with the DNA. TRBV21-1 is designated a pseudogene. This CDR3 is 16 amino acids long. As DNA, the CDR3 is TGTGCCAGCAGGAGGGACAACCTTGCAACTAATGAAAAACTGTTTTTT. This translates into CASRRDNLATNEKLFF.

CDR3 sequence (DNA): TGCAGTGCTCCTGCAGCCGGGGAGCTGTTTTTT. As protein: CSAPAAGELFF. The chain employs TRBV20-1 and TRBJ2-2; D gene unclear. Germline V gene lookup returns CDR1 DFQATT and CDR2 SNEGSKA (reference sequence). This CDR3 contains 11 residues. The V end lost 5 bases, the J end lost 6 bases, and 7 bases lay between the germline ends.

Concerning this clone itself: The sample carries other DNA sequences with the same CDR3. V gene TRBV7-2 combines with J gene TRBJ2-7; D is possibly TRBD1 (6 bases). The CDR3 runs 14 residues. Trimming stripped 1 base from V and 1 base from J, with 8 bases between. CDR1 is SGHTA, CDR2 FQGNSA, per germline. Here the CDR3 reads CASSLGRGSYEQYF. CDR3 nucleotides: TGTGCCAGCAGCTTAGGCAGGGGTTCCTACGAGCAGTACTTC.

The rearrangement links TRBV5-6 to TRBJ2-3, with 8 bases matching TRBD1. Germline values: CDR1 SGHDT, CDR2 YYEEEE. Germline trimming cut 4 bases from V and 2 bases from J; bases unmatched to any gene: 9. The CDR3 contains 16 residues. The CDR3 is CASSPSGTGYTDTQYF. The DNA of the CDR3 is TGTGCCAGCAGCCCATCCGGGACAGGCTACACAGATACGCAGTATTTT.

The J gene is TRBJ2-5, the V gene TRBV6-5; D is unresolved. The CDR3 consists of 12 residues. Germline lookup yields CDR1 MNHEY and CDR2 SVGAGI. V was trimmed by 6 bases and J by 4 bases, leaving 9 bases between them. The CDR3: CASSNDGETQYF. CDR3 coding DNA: TGTGCCAGCAGCAACGACGGAGAGACCCAGTACTTC.

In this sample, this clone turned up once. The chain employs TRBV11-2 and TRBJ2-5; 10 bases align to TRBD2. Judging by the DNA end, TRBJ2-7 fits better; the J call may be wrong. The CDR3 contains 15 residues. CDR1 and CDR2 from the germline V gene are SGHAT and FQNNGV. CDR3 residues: CASSRVSGRYYEQYF. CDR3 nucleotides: TGTGCCAGCAGCCGCGTTAGCGGGAGGTACTACGAGCAGTACTTC.

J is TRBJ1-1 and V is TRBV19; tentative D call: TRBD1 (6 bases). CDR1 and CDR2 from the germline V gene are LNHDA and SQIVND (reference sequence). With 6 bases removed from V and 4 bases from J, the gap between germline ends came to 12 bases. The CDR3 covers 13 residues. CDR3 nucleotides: TGTGCCAGTAGCCGGGGGCCGGGCACTGAAGCTTTCTTT. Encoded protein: CASSRGPGTEAFF.

In DNA form, the CDR3 reads TGCGCCAGCAGCCGAGGACAGAGCACAGATACGCAGTATTTT. It is translated as CASSRGQSTDTQYF. V and J are TRBV4-1 and TRBJ2-3, with D perhaps matching TRBD1 (6 bases). Germline lookup yields CDR1 MGHRA and CDR2 YSYEKL. Between the trimmed V and J ends, which lost 4 bases and 0 bases, there was a span of 8 bases. The CDR3 runs 14 residues.

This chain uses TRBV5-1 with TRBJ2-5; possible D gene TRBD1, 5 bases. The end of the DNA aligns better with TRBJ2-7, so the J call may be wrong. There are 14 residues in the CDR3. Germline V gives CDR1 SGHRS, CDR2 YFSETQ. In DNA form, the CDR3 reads TGCGCCAGCAGCTTGGTAGGGGTTAACCACGAGCAGTACTTC. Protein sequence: CASSLVGVNHEQYF.

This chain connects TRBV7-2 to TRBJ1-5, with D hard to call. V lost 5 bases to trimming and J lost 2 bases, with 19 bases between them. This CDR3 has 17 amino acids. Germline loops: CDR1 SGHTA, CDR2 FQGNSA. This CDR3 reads CASSPALRLAGNQPQHF. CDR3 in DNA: TGTGCCAGCAGCCCTGCCCTTAGACTTGCAGGCAATCAGCCCCAGCATTTT.

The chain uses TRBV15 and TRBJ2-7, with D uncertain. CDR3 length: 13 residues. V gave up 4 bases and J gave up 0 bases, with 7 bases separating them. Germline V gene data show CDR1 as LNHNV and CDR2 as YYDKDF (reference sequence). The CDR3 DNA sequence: TGTGCCACCAGCATCCAGAACTCCTACGAGCAGTACTTC. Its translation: CATSIQNSYEQYF. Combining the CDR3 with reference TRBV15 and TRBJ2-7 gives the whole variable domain DAMVIQNPRYQVTQFGKPVTLSCSQTLNHNVMYWYQQKSSQAPKLLFHYYDKDFNNEADTPDNFQSRRPNTSFCFLDIRSPGLGDTAMYLCATSIQNSYEQYFGPGTRLTVT.

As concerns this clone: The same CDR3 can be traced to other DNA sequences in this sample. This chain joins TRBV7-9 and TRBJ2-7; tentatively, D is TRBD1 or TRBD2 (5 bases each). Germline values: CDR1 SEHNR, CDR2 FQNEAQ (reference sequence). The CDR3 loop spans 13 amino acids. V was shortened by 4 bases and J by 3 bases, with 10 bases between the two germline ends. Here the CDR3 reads CASSSRGGYEQYF. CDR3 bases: TGTGCCAGCAGCTCCCGGGGCGGCTACGAGCAGTACTTC.

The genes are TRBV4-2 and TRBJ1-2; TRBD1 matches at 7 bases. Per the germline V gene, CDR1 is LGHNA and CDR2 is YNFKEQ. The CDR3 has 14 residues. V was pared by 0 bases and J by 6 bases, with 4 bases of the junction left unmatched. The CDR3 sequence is CASSQDRGLNGYTF. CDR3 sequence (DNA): TGTGCCAGCAGCCAAGACAGGGGGTTAAATGGCTACACCTTC.

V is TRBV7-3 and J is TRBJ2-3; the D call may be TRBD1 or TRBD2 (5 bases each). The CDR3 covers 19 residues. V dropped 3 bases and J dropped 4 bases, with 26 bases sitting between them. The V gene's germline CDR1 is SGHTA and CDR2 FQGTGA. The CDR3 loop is CASSFRGPGTERRADTQYF. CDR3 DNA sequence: TGTGCCAGCAGCTTTAGGGGCCCAGGGACCGAAAGGCGGGCAGATACGCAGTATTTT.

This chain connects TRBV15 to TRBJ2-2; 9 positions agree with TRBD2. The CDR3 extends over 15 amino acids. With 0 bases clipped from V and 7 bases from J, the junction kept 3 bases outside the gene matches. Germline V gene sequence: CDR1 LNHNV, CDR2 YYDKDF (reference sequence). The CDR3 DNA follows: TGTGCCACCAGCAGAGAAAAGCGGGAGGACGGGGAGCTGTTTTTT. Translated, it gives CATSREKREDGELFF.